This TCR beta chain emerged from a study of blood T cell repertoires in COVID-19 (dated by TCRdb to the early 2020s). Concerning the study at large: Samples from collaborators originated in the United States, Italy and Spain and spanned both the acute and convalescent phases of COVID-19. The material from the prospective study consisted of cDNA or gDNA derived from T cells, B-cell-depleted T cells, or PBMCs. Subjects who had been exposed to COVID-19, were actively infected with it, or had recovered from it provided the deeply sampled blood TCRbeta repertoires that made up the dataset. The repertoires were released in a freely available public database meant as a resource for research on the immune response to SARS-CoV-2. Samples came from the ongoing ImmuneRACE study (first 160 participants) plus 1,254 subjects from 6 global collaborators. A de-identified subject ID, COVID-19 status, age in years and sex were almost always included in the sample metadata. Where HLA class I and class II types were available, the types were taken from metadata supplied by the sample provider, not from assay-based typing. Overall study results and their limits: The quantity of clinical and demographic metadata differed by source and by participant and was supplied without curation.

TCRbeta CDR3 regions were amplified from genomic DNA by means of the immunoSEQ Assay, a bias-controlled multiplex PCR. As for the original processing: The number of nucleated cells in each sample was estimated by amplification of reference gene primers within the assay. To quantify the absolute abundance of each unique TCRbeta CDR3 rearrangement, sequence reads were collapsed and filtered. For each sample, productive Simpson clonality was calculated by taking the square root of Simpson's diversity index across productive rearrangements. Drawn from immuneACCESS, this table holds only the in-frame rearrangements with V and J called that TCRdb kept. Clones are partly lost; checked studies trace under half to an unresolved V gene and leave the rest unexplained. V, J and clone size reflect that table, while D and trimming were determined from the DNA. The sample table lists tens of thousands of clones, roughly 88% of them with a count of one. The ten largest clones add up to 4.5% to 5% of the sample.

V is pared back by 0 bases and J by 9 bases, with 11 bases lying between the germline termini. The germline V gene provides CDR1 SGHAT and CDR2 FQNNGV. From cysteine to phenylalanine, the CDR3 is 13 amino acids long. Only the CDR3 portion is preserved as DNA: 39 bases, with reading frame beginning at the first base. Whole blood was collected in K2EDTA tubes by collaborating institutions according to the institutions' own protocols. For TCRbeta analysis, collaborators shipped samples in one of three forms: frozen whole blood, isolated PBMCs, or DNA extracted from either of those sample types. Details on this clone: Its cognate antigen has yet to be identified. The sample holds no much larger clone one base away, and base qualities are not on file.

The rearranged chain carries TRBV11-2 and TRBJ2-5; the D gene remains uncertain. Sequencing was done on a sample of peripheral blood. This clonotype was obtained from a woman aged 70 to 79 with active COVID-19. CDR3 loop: CASSLDAFLAQYF. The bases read TGTGCCAGCAGCTTAGATGCCTTTCTAGCCCAGTACTTC.